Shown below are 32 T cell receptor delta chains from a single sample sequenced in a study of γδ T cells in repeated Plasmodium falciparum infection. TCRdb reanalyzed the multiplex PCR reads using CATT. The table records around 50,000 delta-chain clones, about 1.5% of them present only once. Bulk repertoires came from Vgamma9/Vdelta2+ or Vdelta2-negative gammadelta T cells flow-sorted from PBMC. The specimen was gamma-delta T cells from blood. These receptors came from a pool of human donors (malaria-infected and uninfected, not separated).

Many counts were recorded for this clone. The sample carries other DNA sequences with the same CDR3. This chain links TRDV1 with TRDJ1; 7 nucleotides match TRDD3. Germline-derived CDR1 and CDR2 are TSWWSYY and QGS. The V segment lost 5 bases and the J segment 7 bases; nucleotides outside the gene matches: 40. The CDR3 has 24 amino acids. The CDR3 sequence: CALGPPVVLPAQFMAGGPPGKLIF. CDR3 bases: TGTGCTCTTGGGCCCCCCGTGGTGCTTCCGGCCCAATTTATGGCTGGGGGGCCCCCCGGTAAACTCATCTTT.

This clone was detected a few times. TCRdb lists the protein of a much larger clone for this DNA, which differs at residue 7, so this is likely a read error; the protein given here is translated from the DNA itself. The CDR3 bases are TGTGCTCTTGGGGCCCCCTACCTGACCTGGTCTGAGAGACGTTTCACCGATAAACTCATCTTT. Residues: CALGAPYLTWSERRFTDKLIF. The chain links TRDV1 to TRDJ1; D perhaps matches TRDD2 (5 bases). This CDR3 spans 21 amino acids. CDR1 is TSWWSYY, CDR2 QGS, per germline. Trimming took off 4 bases at V and 1 base at J, with 31 bases between the two ends.

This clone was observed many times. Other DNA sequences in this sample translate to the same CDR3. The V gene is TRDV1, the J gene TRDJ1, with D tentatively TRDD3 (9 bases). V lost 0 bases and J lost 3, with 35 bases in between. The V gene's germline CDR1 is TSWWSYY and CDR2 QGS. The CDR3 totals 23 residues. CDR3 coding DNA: TGTGCTCTTGGGGAACTAGATGCTTCCTACAACCCTGGGGGATTGGGCCGCCCCGATAAACTCATCTTT. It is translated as CALGELDASYNPGGLGRPDKLIF.

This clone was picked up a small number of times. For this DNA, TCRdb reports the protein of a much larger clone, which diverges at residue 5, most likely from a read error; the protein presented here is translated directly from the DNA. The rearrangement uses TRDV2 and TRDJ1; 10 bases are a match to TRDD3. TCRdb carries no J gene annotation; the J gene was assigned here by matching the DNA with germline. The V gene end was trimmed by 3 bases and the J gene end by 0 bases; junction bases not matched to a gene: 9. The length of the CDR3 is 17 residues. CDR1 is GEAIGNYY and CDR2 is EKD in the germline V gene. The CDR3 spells CACDELRGDTYTDKLIF. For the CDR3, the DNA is TGTGCCTGTGACGAGCTGAGGGGGGATACGTACACCGATAAACTCATCTTT.

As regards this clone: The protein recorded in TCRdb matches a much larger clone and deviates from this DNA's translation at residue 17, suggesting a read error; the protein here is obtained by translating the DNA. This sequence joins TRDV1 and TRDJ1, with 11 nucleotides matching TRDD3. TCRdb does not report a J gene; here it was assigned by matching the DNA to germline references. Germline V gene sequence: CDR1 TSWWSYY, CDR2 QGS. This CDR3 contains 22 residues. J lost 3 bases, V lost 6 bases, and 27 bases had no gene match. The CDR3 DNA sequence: TGTGCTCTTGGTCTTGTTCATAGTGGAAAGGGCTGGGGGATACTGATCGCCGATAAACTCATCTTT. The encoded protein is CALGLVHSGKGWGILIADKLIF.

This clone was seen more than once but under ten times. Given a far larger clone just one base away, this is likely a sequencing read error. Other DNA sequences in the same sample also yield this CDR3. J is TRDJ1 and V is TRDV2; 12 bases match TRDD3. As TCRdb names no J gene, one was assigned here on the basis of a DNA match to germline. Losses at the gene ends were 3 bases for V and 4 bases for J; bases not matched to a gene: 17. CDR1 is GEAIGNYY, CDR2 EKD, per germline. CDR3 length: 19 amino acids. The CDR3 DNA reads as TGTGCCTGTGACCCCCTTGGAGTACTGGGGGATACCGACATCGATAAACTCATCTTT. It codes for CACDPLGVLGDTDIDKLIF.

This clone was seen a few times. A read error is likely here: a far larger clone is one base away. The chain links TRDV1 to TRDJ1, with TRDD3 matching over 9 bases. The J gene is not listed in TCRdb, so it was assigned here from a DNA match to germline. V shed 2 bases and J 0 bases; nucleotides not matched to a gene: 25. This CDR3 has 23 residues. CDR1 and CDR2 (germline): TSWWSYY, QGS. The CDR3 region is CALGEKGGKAFLILGEYTDKLIF. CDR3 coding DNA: TGTGCTCTTGGGGAAAAAGGGGGAAAGGCCTTCCTCATACTGGGGGAGTACACCGATAAACTCATCTTT.

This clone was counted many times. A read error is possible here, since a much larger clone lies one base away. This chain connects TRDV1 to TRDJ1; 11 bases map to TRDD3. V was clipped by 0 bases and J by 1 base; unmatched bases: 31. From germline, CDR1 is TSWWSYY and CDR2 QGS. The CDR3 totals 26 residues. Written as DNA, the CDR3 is TGTGCTCTTGGGGAACTGGTCCCAATCCTTCCCTTACTGGGGGATAATGAGGGTGCGGGCACCGATAAACTCATCTTT. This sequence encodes CALGELVPILPLLGDNEGAGTDKLIF.

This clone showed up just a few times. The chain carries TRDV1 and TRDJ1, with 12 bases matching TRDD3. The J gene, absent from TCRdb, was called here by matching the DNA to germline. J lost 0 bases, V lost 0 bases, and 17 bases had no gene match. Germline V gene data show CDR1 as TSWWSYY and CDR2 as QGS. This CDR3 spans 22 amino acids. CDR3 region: CALGELYCTGGYTKPYTDKLIF. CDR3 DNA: TGTGCTCTTGGGGAACTATACTGTACTGGGGGATACACGAAACCTTACACCGATAAACTCATCTTT.

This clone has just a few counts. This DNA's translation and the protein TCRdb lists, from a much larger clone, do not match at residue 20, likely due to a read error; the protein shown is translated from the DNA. In nucleotides, the CDR3 is TGTGCTCTTGGGGAACTAGAGCCAGAGAATATCGTGTCTCGAGTACTGGGGGATACAGGGACCGATAAACTCATCTTT. Its protein product is CALGELEPENIVSRVLGDTGTDKLIF. The chain recombines TRDV1 with TRDJ1; 12 positions match TRDD3. TCRdb gives no J gene; it was assigned here by matching the DNA to germline. CDR3 length equals 26 residues. CDR1 and CDR2 from the germline V gene are TSWWSYY and QGS. The trim removed 0 bases at V and 2 bases at J, leaving 31 bases unmatched.

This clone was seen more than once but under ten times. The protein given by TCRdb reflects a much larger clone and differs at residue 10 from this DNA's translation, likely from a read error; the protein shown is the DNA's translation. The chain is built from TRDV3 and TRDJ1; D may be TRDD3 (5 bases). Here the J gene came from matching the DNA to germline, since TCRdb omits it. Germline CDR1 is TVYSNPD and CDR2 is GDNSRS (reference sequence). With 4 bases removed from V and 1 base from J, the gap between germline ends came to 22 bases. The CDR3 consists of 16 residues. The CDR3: CASKSRGGIPTDKLIF. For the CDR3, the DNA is TGTGCCTCTAAAAGTCGGGGAGGTATCCCCACCGATAAACTCATCTTT.

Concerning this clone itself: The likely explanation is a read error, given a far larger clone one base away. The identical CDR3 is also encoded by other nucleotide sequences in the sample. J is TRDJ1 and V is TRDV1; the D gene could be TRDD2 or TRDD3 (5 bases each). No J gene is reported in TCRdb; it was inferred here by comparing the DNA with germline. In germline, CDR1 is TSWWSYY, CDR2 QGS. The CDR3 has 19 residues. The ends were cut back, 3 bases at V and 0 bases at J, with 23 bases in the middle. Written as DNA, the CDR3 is TGTGCTCTTGGGGAGCGGTTCCTGGCGACGGGGACCCACACCGATAAACTCATCTTT. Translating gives CALGERFLATGTHTDKLIF.

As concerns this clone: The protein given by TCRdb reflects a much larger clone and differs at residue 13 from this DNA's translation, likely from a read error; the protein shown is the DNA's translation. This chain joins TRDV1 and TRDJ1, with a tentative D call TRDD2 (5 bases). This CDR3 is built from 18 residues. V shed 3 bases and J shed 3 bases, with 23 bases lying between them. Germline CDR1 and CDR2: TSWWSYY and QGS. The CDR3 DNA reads TGTGCTCTTGGGGAGCTTAGGTCCCCTACTCCGGGTCCCGATAAACTCATCTTT. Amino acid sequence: CALGELRSPTPGPDKLIF.

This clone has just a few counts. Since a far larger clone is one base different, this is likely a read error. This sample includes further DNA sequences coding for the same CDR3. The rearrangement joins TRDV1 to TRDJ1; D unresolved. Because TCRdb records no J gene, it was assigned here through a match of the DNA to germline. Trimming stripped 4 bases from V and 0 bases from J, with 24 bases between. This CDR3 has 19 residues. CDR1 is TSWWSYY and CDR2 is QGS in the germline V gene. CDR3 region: CALGGRINRSCRDTDKLIF. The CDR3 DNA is TGTGCTCTTGGGGGACGTATAAACCGCTCGTGCAGGGACACCGATAAACTCATCTTT.

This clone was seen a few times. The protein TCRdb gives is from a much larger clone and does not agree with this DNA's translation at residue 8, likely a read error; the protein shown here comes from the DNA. CDR3 nucleotide sequence: TGTGCCTGTGTAGGGATCGCTCCGGGGGACTACACCGATAAACTCATCTTT. This translates into CACVGIAPGDYTDKLIF. This sequence joins TRDV2 and TRDJ1; D may be TRDD3 (6 bases). In the absence of a J gene in TCRdb, the DNA was matched to germline to assign it here. Deletions cut 5 bases from V and 0 bases from J, with 21 bases between. CDR3 length: 17 amino acids. CDR1 and CDR2 from the germline V gene are GEAIGNYY and EKD.

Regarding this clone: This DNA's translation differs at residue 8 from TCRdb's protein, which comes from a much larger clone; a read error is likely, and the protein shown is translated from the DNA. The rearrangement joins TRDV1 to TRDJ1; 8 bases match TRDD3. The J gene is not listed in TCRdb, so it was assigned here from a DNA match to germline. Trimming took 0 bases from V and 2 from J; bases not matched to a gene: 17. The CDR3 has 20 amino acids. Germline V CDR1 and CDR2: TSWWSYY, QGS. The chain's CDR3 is CALGELNSNYWGWRTDKLIF. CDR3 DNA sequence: TGTGCTCTTGGGGAACTAAATTCCAACTACTGGGGGTGGAGAACCGATAAACTCATCTTT.

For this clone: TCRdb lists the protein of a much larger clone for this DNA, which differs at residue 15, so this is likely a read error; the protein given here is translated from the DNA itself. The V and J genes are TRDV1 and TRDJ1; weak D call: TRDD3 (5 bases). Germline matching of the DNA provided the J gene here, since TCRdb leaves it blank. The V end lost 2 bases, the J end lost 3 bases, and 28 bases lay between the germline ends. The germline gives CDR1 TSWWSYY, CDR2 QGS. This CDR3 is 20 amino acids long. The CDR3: CALGESTLPWGPRGADKLIF. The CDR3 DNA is TGTGCTCTTGGGGAATCTACCCTCCCGTGGGGACCCAGGGGGGCCGATAAACTCATCTTT.

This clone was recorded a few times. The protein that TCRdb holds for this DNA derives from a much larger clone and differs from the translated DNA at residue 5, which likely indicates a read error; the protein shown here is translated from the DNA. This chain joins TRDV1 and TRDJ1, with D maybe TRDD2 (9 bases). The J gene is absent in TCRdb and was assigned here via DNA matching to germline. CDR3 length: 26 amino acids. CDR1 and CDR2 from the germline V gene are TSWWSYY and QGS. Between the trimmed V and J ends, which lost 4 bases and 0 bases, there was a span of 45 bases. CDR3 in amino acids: CALGGSMFWSLPTKWGIPLYTDKLIF. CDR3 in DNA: TGTGCTCTTGGGGGGAGTATGTTCTGGTCCCTTCCTACAAAATGGGGGATCCCCTTATACACCGATAAACTCATCTTT.

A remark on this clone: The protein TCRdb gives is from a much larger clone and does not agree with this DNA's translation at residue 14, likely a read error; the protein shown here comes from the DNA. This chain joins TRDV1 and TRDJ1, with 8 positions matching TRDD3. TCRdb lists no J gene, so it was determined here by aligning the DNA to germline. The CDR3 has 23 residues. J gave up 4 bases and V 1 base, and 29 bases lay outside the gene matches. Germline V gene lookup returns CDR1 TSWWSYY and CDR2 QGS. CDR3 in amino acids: CALGERVGFAGPLSLGDVDKLIF. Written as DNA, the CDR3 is TGTGCTCTTGGGGAACGTGTCGGATTTGCCGGTCCCTTGTCCCTGGGGGACGTCGATAAACTCATCTTT.

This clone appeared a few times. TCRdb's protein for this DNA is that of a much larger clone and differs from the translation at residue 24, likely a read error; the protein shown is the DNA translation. The CDR3 here is CALGELHNPSYLGLPAFQHINTDRLIF. The CDR3 DNA reads as TGTGCTCTTGGGGAACTGCATAATCCTTCTTACTTGGGACTGCCAGCATTCCAGCACATCAACACCGATAGACTCATCTTT. V is TRDV1 and J is TRDJ1, with D perhaps matching TRDD2 (5 bases). TCRdb offers no J gene call, so here the DNA was matched to germline to obtain one. The CDR3 extends over 27 amino acids. Germline assignment: CDR1 TSWWSYY and CDR2 QGS.

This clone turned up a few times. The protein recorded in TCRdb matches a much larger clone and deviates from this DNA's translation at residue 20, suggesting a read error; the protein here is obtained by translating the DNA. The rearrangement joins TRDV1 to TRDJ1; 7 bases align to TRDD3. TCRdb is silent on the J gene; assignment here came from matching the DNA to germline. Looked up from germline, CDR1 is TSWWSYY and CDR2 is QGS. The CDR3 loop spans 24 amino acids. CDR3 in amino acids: CALGELEFYLFRGGIHHITVKLIF. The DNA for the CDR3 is TGTGCTCTTGGGGAACTCGAGTTTTACCTGTTCAGAGGTGGGATACACCACATCACCGTTAAACTCATCTTT.

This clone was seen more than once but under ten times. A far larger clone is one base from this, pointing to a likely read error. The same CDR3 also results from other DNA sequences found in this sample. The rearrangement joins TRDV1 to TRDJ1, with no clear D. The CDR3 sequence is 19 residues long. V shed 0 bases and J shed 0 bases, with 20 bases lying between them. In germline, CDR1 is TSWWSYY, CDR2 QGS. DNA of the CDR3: TGTGCTCTTGGGGAACTGGTGACACGTACCCCAACGTACACCGATAAACTCATCTTT. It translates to CALGELVTRTPTYTDKLIF.

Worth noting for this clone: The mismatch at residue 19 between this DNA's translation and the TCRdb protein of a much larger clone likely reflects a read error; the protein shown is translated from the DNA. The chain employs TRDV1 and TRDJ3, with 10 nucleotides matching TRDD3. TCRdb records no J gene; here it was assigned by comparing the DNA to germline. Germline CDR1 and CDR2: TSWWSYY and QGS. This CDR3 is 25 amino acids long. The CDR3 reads CALGEFPLRSDLLGDSSWGTRQMFF. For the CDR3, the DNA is TGTGCTCTTGGGGAATTCCCACTACGGTCAGATTTACTGGGGGATTCCTCCTGGGGCACCCGACAGATGTTTTTC.

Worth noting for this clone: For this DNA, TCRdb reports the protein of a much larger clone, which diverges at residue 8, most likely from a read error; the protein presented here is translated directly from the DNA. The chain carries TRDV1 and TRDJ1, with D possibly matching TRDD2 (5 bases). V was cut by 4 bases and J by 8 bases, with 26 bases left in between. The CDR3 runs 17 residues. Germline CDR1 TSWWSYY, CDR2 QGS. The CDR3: CALGVLPTDALRDKLIF. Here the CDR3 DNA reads TGTGCTCTTGGGGTATTGCCTACCGACGCACTTCGGGACAAACTCATCTTT.

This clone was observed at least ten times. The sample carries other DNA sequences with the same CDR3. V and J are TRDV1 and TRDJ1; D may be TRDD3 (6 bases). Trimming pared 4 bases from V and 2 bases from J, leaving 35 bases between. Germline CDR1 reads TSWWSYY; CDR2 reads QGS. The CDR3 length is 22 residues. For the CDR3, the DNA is TGTGCTCTTGGGGGTGACCGCATACCCTGTACCGGGGATGGGGGGCGTACCGATAAACTCATCTTT. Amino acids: CALGGDRIPCTGDGGRTDKLIF.

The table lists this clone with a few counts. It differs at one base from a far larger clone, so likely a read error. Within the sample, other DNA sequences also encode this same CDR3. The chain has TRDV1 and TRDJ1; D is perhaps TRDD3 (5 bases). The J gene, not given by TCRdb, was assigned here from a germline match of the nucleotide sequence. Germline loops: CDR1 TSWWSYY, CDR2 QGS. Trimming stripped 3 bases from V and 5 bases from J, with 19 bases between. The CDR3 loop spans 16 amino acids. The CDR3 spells CALGDPGRAMGDKLIF. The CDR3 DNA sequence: TGTGCTCTTGGGGATCCCGGACGCGCGATGGGGGATAAACTCATCTTT.

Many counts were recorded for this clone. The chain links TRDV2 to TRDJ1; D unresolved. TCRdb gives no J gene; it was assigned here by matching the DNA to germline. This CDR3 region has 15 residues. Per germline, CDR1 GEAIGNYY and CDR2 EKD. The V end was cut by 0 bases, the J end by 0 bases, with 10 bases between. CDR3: CACDTVGQDTDKLIF. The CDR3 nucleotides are TGTGCCTGTGACACCGTGGGACAAGACACCGATAAACTCATCTTT.

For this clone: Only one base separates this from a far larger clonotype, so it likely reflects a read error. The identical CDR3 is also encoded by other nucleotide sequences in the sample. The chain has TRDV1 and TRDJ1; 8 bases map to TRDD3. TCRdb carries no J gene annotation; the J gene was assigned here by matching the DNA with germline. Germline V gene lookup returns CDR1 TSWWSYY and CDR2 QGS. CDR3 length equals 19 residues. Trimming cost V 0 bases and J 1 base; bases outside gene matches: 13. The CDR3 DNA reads TGTGCTCTTGGGGAACTAATCGCCCCACTGGGGGTTCTCACCGATAAACTCATCTTT. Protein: CALGELIAPLGVLTDKLIF.

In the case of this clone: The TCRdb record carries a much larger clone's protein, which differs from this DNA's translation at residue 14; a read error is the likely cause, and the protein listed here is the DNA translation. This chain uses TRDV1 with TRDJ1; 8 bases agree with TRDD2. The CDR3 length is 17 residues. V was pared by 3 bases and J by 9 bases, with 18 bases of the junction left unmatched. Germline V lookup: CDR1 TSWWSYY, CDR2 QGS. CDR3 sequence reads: CALGETSYLPQEGELIF. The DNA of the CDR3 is TGTGCTCTTGGGGAGACTTCCTACCTCCCGCAAGAAGGTGAACTCATCTTT.

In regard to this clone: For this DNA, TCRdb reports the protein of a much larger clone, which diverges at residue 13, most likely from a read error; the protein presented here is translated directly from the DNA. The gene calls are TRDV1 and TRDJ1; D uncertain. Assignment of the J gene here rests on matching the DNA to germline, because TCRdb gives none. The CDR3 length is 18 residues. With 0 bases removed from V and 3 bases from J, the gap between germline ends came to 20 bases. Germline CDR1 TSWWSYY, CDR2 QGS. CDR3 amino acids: CALGELVLRLRLADKLIF. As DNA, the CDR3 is TGTGCTCTTGGGGAACTAGTTCTCCGTCTAAGGCTCGCCGATAAACTCATCTTT.

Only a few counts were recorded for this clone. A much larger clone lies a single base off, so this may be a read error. The CDR3 here is CACDTVWGPNSWDTRQMFF. CDR3 coding DNA: TGTGCCTGTGACACCGTCTGGGGTCCTAACTCCTGGGACACCCGACAGATGTTTTTC. The chain joins TRDV2 to TRDJ3; weak D call: TRDD3 (6 bases). The J gene, not given by TCRdb, was assigned here from a germline match of the nucleotide sequence. V was cut by 0 bases and J by 0 bases, with 14 bases left in between. This CDR3 is built from 19 residues. CDR1 and CDR2 from the germline V gene are GEAIGNYY and EKD.

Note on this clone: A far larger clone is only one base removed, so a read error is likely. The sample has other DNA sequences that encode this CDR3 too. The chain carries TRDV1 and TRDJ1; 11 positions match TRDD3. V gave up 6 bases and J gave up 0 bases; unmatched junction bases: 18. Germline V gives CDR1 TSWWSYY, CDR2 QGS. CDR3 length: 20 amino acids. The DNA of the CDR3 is TGTGCTCTTGGAGAATTGGTCTGGGGGATACTCCTCCCTAACACCGATAAACTCATCTTT. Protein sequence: CALGELVWGILLPNTDKLIF.